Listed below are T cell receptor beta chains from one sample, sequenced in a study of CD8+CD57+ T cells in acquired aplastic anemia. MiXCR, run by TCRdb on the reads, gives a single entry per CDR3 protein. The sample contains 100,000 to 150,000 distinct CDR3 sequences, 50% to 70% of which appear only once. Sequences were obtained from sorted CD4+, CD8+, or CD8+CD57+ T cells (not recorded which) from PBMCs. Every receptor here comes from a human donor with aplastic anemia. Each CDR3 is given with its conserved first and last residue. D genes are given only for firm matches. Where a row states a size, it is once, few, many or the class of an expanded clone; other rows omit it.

DNA: TGTGCCAGCAGCTTAGCGGTGGGTGGGACATTAATAGACGGGGAGCTGTTTTTT; CDR3: CASSLAVGGTLIDGELFF; D: -; V: TRBV7-8; J: TRBJ2-2; size: once
DNA: TGTGCCACCAGCCAACAGGACACAGATACGCAGTATTTT; CDR3: CATSQQDTDTQYF; D: -; V: TRBV15; J: TRBJ2-3; size: few
DNA: TGCAGCGTTGGGGGGCCGAACACCGGGGAGCTGTTTTTT; CDR3: CSVGGPNTGELFF; D: -; V: TRBV29-1; J: TRBJ2-2; size: -
DNA: TGTGCCAGCACTAACCGTCGGGTGGACACTGAAGCTTTCTTT; CDR3: CASTNRRVDTEAFF; D: -; V: TRBV12-3/TRBV12-4; J: TRBJ1-1; size: -
DNA: TGTGCCAGCAGTGAAATCGATTCACCCCTCCACTTT; CDR3: CASSEIDSPLHF; D: -; V: TRBV2; J: TRBJ1-6; size: -
DNA: TGCAGCCAAGGCGGGGGGTTCAATGAGCAGTTCTTC; CDR3: CSQGGGFNEQFF; D: TRBD2; V: TRBV29-1; J: TRBJ2-1; size: -
DNA: TGCGCCAGCAGCCAAGAGGGGGACAGGGGGGGCCAAGAGACCCAGTACTTC; CDR3: CASSQEGDRGGQETQYF; D: TRBD1; V: TRBV4-3; J: TRBJ2-5; size: -
DNA: TGTGCCAGTTCCCCCGAAAAAGGATCACCCCTCCACTTT; CDR3: CASSPEKGSPLHF; D: -; V: TRBV4-2; J: TRBJ1-6; size: many
DNA: TGCAGTGCTAGAGATCGGGTGGTGAACACTGAAGCTTTCTTT; CDR3: CSARDRVVNTEAFF; D: -; V: TRBV20-1; J: TRBJ1-1; size: -
DNA: TGCGCCAGCAGTCCTTCGACGGTGAACACTGAAGCTTTCTTT; CDR3: CASSPSTVNTEAFF; D: -; V: TRBV10-1; J: TRBJ1-1; size: -
DNA: TGTGCCAGCAGCTTTAATGAGGGGCAGGGAGAGACCCAGTACTTC; CDR3: CASSFNEGQGETQYF; D: -; V: TRBV7-6; J: TRBJ2-5; size: few
DNA: TGTGCCAGCAGCTTAAGGTACCGGGAAGGTGAAAAACTGTTTTTT; CDR3: CASSLRYREGEKLFF; D: -; V: TRBV7-8; J: TRBJ1-4; size: many
DNA: TGCAGCGTTGAAGCTGGGGGTCCAGATACGCAGTATTTT; CDR3: CSVEAGGPDTQYF; D: -; V: TRBV29-1; J: TRBJ2-3; size: -
DNA: TGTGCCACCTCAGCAGCCGATGAAAAACTGTTTTTT; CDR3: CATSAADEKLFF; D: -; V: TRBV24-1; J: TRBJ1-4; size: few
DNA: TGTGCCAGCGCCCCCGGGACCGCTGCCTACGAGCAGTACTTC; CDR3: CASAPGTAAYEQYF; D: -; V: TRBV25-1; J: TRBJ2-7; size: -
DNA: TGTGCCAGCAGGCCGACAGGGGAAGAGCCCCAGCATTTT; CDR3: CASRPTGEEPQHF; D: TRBD1; V: TRBV2; J: TRBJ1-5; size: many
DNA: TGCAGCGTCCAGGGGTACTATGGCTACACCTTC; CDR3: CSVQGYYGYTF; D: -; V: TRBV29-1; J: TRBJ1-2; size: -
DNA: TGTGCCATCAAAGACCTACAGGGTAACACTGAAGCTTTCTTT; CDR3: CAIKDLQGNTEAFF; D: -; V: TRBV10-3; J: TRBJ1-1; size: once
DNA: TGTGCCAGCTCCCCCTCCGACAGCGGGTATTGGCAGCCCCAGCATTTT; CDR3: CASSPSDSGYWQPQHF; D: -; V: TRBV25-1; J: TRBJ1-5; size: few
DNA: TGTGCCATCAGTGAGGTAGCCTACGACCAGTACTTC; CDR3: CAISEVAYDQYF; D: -; V: TRBV10-3; J: TRBJ2-7; size: -
DNA: TGCGCCAGCAGCTGGGACAGCGGTGCCTACGAGCAGTACTTC; CDR3: CASSWDSGAYEQYF; D: TRBD1; V: TRBV5-1; J: TRBJ2-7; size: once
DNA: TGTGCCAGCAGCCCCACGCCGGGACTAGCTGAGCAGTTCTTC; CDR3: CASSPTPGLAEQFF; D: TRBD2; V: TRBV6-1; J: TRBJ2-1; size: -
DNA: TGTGCCAGCAGTTTATGGGGGACTAGCGCGTCCTACGAGCAGTACTTC; CDR3: CASSLWGTSASYEQYF; D: TRBD2; V: TRBV24-1; J: TRBJ2-7; size: -
DNA: TGTGCCAGCAGTTTAGACAGGGGGGTAGACACCATATATTTT; CDR3: CASSLDRGVDTIYF; D: TRBD1; V: TRBV27; J: TRBJ1-3; size: -
DNA: TGTGCCAGCAGCTCCTGGGACGGGTCCTACGAGCAGTACTTC; CDR3: CASSSWDGSYEQYF; D: -; V: TRBV7-9; J: TRBJ2-7; size: -
DNA: TGTGCCAGTAGTATAGATCTAACTGAAGCTTTCTTT; CDR3: CASSIDLTEAFF; D: -; V: TRBV19; J: TRBJ1-1; size: once
DNA: TGTGCCAGCAGTGTCCCCCGACTAGCGGGGGGCAACAATGAGCAGTTCTTC; CDR3: CASSVPRLAGGNNEQFF; D: TRBD2; V: TRBV25-1; J: TRBJ2-1; size: many
DNA: TGTGCCATCACCCGGGGACAGTATAATTCACCCCTCCACTTT; CDR3: CAITRGQYNSPLHF; D: TRBD1; V: TRBV10-3; J: TRBJ1-6; size: -
DNA: TGTGCTAGCAGCTTAGGACTAGCAGCCGAGCAGTACTTC; CDR3: CASSLGLAAEQYF; D: TRBD2; V: TRBV7-7; J: TRBJ2-7; size: -
DNA: TGCGCCAGCAGCCACTCTGGGGGAAATTCACCCCTCCACTTT; CDR3: CASSHSGGNSPLHF; D: -; V: TRBV10-2; J: TRBJ1-6; size: -
DNA: TGTGCCAGCAGTTTATCGACCGGGGACTTGTCCTACGAGCAGTACTTC; CDR3: CASSLSTGDLSYEQYF; D: -; V: TRBV27; J: TRBJ2-7; size: -
DNA: TGTGCCAGCAGTTCAAGGTCCTCTGGAAACACCATATATTTT; CDR3: CASSSRSSGNTIYF; D: -; V: TRBV12-3/TRBV12-4; J: TRBJ1-3; size: -
DNA: TGTGCCAGCAGTGACGAACGGCGGGAGGGCCGTTCCTACGAGCAGTACTTC; CDR3: CASSDERREGRSYEQYF; D: TRBD2; V: TRBV25-1; J: TRBJ2-7; size: few
DNA: TGTGCCAGCAGTGAGCAAGCGGGGTACAGCTCCTACGAGCAGTACTTC; CDR3: CASSEQAGYSSYEQYF; D: TRBD2; V: TRBV25-1; J: TRBJ2-7; size: -
DNA: TGTGCCAGCAGGGGTACCGGGATCCATGGCTACACCTTC; CDR3: CASRGTGIHGYTF; D: -; V: TRBV5-8; J: TRBJ1-2; size: -
DNA: TGCGCCAGCAGCGCTATACAGGGGGAGAGGAATGGCTACACCTTC; CDR3: CASSAIQGERNGYTF; D: TRBD1; V: TRBV5-1; J: TRBJ1-2; size: -
DNA: TGTGCCACGGGACTAGCGGGGGTAGATACGCAGTATTTT; CDR3: CATGLAGVDTQYF; D: TRBD2; V: TRBV24-1; J: TRBJ2-3; size: once
DNA: TGTGCCAGTAGTTCCCCTTTCCGGGCAAATCAGCCCCAGCATTTT; CDR3: CASSSPFRANQPQHF; D: -; V: TRBV19; J: TRBJ1-5; size: -
DNA: TGCAGTGCTAGACCCGGGACAGGGGGCTATGGCTACACCTTC; CDR3: CSARPGTGGYGYTF; D: TRBD1; V: TRBV20-1; J: TRBJ1-2; size: -
DNA: TGTGCCATCAGTGCCCCTCTCTCCGCCGTTGAGTATTTT; CDR3: CAISAPLSAVEYF; D: -; V: TRBV10-3; J: TRBJ2-3; size: few
DNA: TGTGCCGGCAGCTTCTCTAGCGGGAGTTTCTACGAGCAGTACTTC; CDR3: CAGSFSSGSFYEQYF; D: TRBD2; V: TRBV7-9; J: TRBJ2-7; size: -
DNA: TGTGCCAGCAGCCGCGGGACTAGCGGGACTAATGAGCAGTTCTTC; CDR3: CASSRGTSGTNEQFF; D: TRBD2; V: TRBV11-1; J: TRBJ2-1; size: -
DNA: TGTGCCAGCAGCAAAGCGGGAGCTCACGAGCAGTACTTC; CDR3: CASSKAGAHEQYF; D: TRBD2; V: TRBV6-1; J: TRBJ2-7; size: -
DNA: TGTGCCAGCAGCGTAGAGGGAAACCCGCGCACAGATACGCAGTATTTT; CDR3: CASSVEGNPRTDTQYF; D: -; V: TRBV9; J: TRBJ2-3; size: -
DNA: TGTGCCAGCAGCGCTACAGTTCAAGAGACCCAGTACTTC; CDR3: CASSATVQETQYF; D: -; V: TRBV9; J: TRBJ2-5; size: -
DNA: TGTGCCAGCAGCTCCGGAGGGGGAACTGAAGCTTTCTTT; CDR3: CASSSGGGTEAFF; D: -; V: TRBV7-9; J: TRBJ1-1; size: -
DNA: TGTGCCAGCAGTTCGGGACAATCAGGAAACACCATATATTTT; CDR3: CASSSGQSGNTIYF; D: -; V: TRBV2; J: TRBJ1-3; size: -
DNA: TGTGCCAGCAGCCCCCGGCCCGGGACAGGCGGGTCCACAGGCTACGAGCAGTACTTC; CDR3: CASSPRPGTGGSTGYEQYF; D: TRBD1; V: TRBV11-1; J: TRBJ2-7; size: -
DNA: TGTGCCAGCAGCCTGGAAGAGGACACTGAAGCTTTCTTT; CDR3: CASSLEEDTEAFF; D: -; V: TRBV7-2; J: TRBJ1-1; size: -
DNA: TGTGCCAGCAGCTTAATGGGACAGGGGGTTGAGCAGTTCTTC; CDR3: CASSLMGQGVEQFF; D: TRBD1; V: TRBV11-1; J: TRBJ2-1; size: -
DNA: TGCAGTGCTAGAGATATAGCGGGAGCCGCCGCCGAGCAGTACTTC; CDR3: CSARDIAGAAAEQYF; D: TRBD2; V: TRBV20-1; J: TRBJ2-7; size: -
DNA: TGCAGCGTTGATGGGGAGGGGGTGTCGAACGAGCAGTACTTC; CDR3: CSVDGEGVSNEQYF; D: -; V: TRBV29-1; J: TRBJ2-7; size: -
DNA: TGTGCCAGCATCGGTAGCGAGGACACCGGGGAGCTGTTTTTT; CDR3: CASIGSEDTGELFF; D: -; V: TRBV7-8; J: TRBJ2-2; size: many
DNA: TGTGCCAGCAGCCAGAAACCGGGACAGGGCATGTACGAGCAGTACTTC; CDR3: CASSQKPGQGMYEQYF; D: TRBD1; V: TRBV16; J: TRBJ2-7; size: many
DNA: TGCGCCAGCAGCTTGAGGGGGGGCTATGGCTACACCTTC; CDR3: CASSLRGGYGYTF; D: -; V: TRBV5-1; J: TRBJ1-2; size: -
DNA: TGTGCCAGCAGCTTAAGTAGCGGGATTGGTGGAGATACGCAGTATTTT; CDR3: CASSLSSGIGGDTQYF; D: TRBD2; V: TRBV11-1; J: TRBJ2-3; size: -
DNA: TGTGCCAGCAGTGACCTGGGGAGCCAAGAGACCCAGTACTTC; CDR3: CASSDLGSQETQYF; D: -; V: TRBV2; J: TRBJ2-5; size: -
DNA: TGTGCCAGCAGTTACCAGACCAGCGCATCGTACAATGAGCAGTTCTTC; CDR3: CASSYQTSASYNEQFF; D: -; V: TRBV6-2/TRBV6-3; J: TRBJ2-1; size: -
DNA: TGTGCCAGCAGTGAGGGGACTATCACTGAAGCTTTCTTT; CDR3: CASSEGTITEAFF; D: -; V: TRBV25-1; J: TRBJ1-1; size: -
DNA: TGTGCCATCAGACAGGGAAGCAATCAGCCCCAGCATTTT; CDR3: CAIRQGSNQPQHF; D: -; V: TRBV10-3; J: TRBJ1-5; size: -